These 13 T cell receptor beta chains originate from one sample sequenced in a study of blood T cell repertoires in COVID-19. Produced via immunoSEQ multiplex PCR; TCRdb's table is partial and in-frame only. The sample consists of about 120,000 clones, 85% to 90% of them appearing once. The sample consisted of peripheral blood. The receptor source for this set is a man aged 45-65 years with acute or convalescent COVID-19.

This chain links TRBV30 with TRBJ1-5; 7 bases are a match to TRBD1. The CDR3 covers 15 residues. V was clipped by 2 bases and J by 2 bases; unmatched bases: 6. From germline, CDR1 is GTSNPN and CDR2 SVGIG (reference sequence). CDR3 protein: CAWSSGGSGNQPQHF. CDR3 coding DNA: TGTGCCTGGAGTTCAGGGGGGTCTGGCAATCAGCCCCAGCATTTT.

The chain uses TRBV15 and TRBJ2-5, with 12 nucleotides matching TRBD2. CDR3 length: 14 residues. The J segment lost 4 bases and the V segment lost 5 bases, leaving 2 bases of the junction unmatched. CDR1 is LNHNV and CDR2 is YYDKDF in the germline V gene (reference sequence). The CDR3 sequence is CATSPGLAGETQYF. DNA of the CDR3: TGTGCCACCAGCCCGGGACTAGCGGGAGAGACCCAGTACTTC.

This rearrangement joins TRBV21-1 to TRBJ1-5. TRBV21-1 constitutes a pseudogene. The CDR3 is 17 residues long. The CDR3 bases are TGTTGCAACCCCACCGATGGCGAGATTGGGAGGGATCAGCCCCAGCATTTT. Protein product: CCNPTDGEIGRDQPQHF.

The J gene is TRBJ1-2, the V gene TRBV4-1; D gene ambiguous. The CDR3 length is 15 residues. Trimming cost V 2 bases and J 6 bases, with 16 bases left between them. Germline V gene data show CDR1 as MGHRA and CDR2 as YSYEKL. CDR3 sequence reads: CASSQRYTDRDGYTF. The CDR3 DNA is TGCGCCAGCAGCCAAAGATATACAGACCGTGATGGCTACACCTTC.

The chain recombines TRBV11-3 with TRBJ2-3; D possibly corresponds to TRBD2 (6 bases). The CDR3 runs 18 residues. V lost 4 bases and J lost 2, with 22 bases in between. The germline CDR1 and CDR2 sequences are SGHNT and YENEEA. CDR3 sequence: CASSSLGLGGIDTDTQYF. DNA for the CDR3: TGTGCCAGCAGCTCCCTCGGGCTGGGAGGAATCGACACAGATACGCAGTATTTT.

CDR3 sequence (DNA): TGTGCCTGGAGTTTCGGCGGGAGTTTATCCTACGAGCAGTACTTC. Translated: CAWSFGGSLSYEQYF. This sequence joins TRBV30 and TRBJ2-7; TRBD2 aligns across 7 bases. V shed 2 bases, J shed 1 base, and the junction held 8 bases outside the gene matches. CDR1 and CDR2 (germline): GTSNPN, SVGIG (reference sequence). This CDR3 is 15 amino acids long. The variable domain in full, with the rest retrieved from reference TRBV30 and TRBJ2-7, is SQTIHQWPATLVQPVGSPLSLECTVEGTSNPNLYWYRQAAGRGLQLLFYSVGIGQISSEVPQNLSASRPQDRQFILSSKKLLLSDSGFYLCAWSFGGSLSYEQYFGPGTRLTVT.

The rearrangement links TRBV6-5 to TRBJ1-4, with D maybe TRBD1 (5 bases). V lost 6 bases and J lost 3, with 11 bases in between. This CDR3 has 14 amino acids. The V gene's germline CDR1 is MNHEY and CDR2 SVGAGI. The CDR3 spells CASRPGWANEKLFF. For the CDR3, the DNA is TGTGCCAGCAGACCAGGGTGGGCTAATGAAAAACTGTTTTTT.

The chain links TRBV5-1 to TRBJ2-3; no clear D gene. Germline V gene lookup returns CDR1 SGHRS and CDR2 YFSETQ. The CDR3 has 11 residues. Between the trimmed V and J ends, which lost 6 bases and 2 bases, there was a span of 4 bases. CDR3: CASTNTDTQYF. Here the CDR3 DNA reads TGCGCCAGCACCAACACAGATACGCAGTATTTT.

The chain joins TRBV29-1 to TRBJ2-5; 11 positions match TRBD2. The CDR3 is 14 residues long. V gave up 2 bases and J gave up 4 bases; unmatched junction bases: 3. Germline V gene sequence: CDR1 SQVTM, CDR2 ANQGSEA. CDR3 protein: CSVELAGGGETQYF. Written as DNA, the CDR3 is TGCAGCGTTGAACTAGCGGGAGGTGGAGAGACCCAGTACTTC.

This chain links TRBV7-2 with TRBJ2-5; no reliable D call. The CDR3 consists of 13 residues. Germline V gene lookup returns CDR1 SGHTA and CDR2 FQGNSA. V lost 4 bases and J lost 2, with 8 bases in between. Here the CDR3 reads CASSSEIQETQYF. CDR3 in DNA: TGTGCCAGCAGCTCGGAGATACAAGAGACCCAGTACTTC. Drawing the rest from reference TRBV7-2 and TRBJ2-5, the complete variable domain is GAGVSQSPSNKVTEKGKDVELRCDPISGHTALYWYRQSLGQGLEFLIYFQGNSAPDKSGLPSDRFSAERTGGSVSTLTIQRTQQEDSAVYLCASSSEIQETQYFGPGTRLLVL.

V is TRBV2 and J is TRBJ2-1, with TRBD2 matching 9 bases. The V segment lost 6 bases and the J segment 7 bases; nucleotides outside the gene matches: 7. The CDR3 covers 14 residues. Germline assignment: CDR1 SNHLY and CDR2 FYNNEI. The CDR3 protein is CASSAGTSLNEQFF. The DNA for the CDR3 is TGTGCCAGCAGCGCGGGGACTAGCTTAAATGAGCAGTTCTTC.

This sequence joins TRBV5-1 and TRBJ1-6, with 9 positions matching TRBD1. CDR1 is SGHRS, CDR2 YFSETQ, per germline. J lost 0 bases, V lost 5 bases, and 6 bases had no gene match. This CDR3 is 17 amino acids long. CDR3 residues: CASSYQTGGSYNSPLHF. For the CDR3, the DNA is TGCGCCAGCAGTTATCAGACAGGGGGCTCCTATAATTCACCCCTCCACTTT.

The V and J genes are TRBV3-1 (or the pseudogene TRBV3-2) and TRBJ1-2; 7 positions match TRBD1. V lost 1 base to trimming and J lost 4 bases; unmatched junction nucleotides: 9. The CDR3 has 16 amino acids. Germline-derived CDR1 and CDR2 are LGHDT and YNNKEL (reference sequence). The CDR3 DNA sequence: TGTGCCAGCAGCCAAGCCCGAGGGGGCGGGTCCTATGGCTACACCTTC. Translated, it gives CASSQARGGGSYGYTF.